This T cell receptor (beta chain) was sequenced in a study of beta chain features in type 1 diabetes. This CDR3 has 15 residues. With 3 bases clipped from V and 4 bases from J, the junction kept 9 bases outside the gene matches. Looked up from germline, CDR1 is GTSNPN and CDR2 is SVGIG (reference sequence). Every isolated RNA sample was fully reverse transcribed, so sequencing captured expressed TCRB transcripts. Repertoires were generated with immunoSEQ multiplex PCR, while TCRdb's copy carries only in-frame clones and drops some. The data hold roughly 370,000 clones, with roughly 13% observed a single time.

Sample: naive CD4+ T cells from blood. The chain combines TRBV30 with TRBJ1-2, with 9 bases aligning to TRBD1. This TCR came from a man younger than 45 in good health. CDR3: CAWRPPGQGPYGYTF. The CDR3 DNA sequence: TGTGCCTGGAGGCCACCGGGACAGGGTCCCTATGGCTACACCTTC.